This T cell receptor (beta chain) was identified in a study of patients and donors after allogeneic stem cell transplantation. TCRdb re-called the RT-PCR reads through MiXCR, storing one row per CDR3 protein. The sample lists tens of thousands of distinct CDR3 sequences; less than 30% were seen once. The sample holds many counts of this clonotype. This CDR3 contains 15 residues. With 6 bases clipped from V and 4 bases from J, the junction kept 8 bases outside the gene matches. Germline CDR1 reads ENHRY; CDR2 reads SYGVKD. Sequencing was carried out using blood, either unsorted or a sorted T cell fraction (not recorded which). The rearrangement uses TRBV10-3 and TRBJ1-4; 7 nucleotides align to TRBD1. This clonotype originated in a human donor who was either an allogeneic HSCT recipient or a stem cell or donor lymphocyte infusion donor (not recorded which). It is not recorded whose cells these are; they may come from a transplant donor. In DNA form, the CDR3 reads TGTGCCATCAGAGGAAATGACAGGGTTAATGAAAAACTGTTTTTT. Translated, it gives CAIRGNDRVNEKLFF.